This entry features one TCR beta chain sequence. These data are taken from a study of CD8 T cells in Susac syndrome. Reverse transcription of roughly 0.45 to 1 ug RNA used random hexamers. The method of amplification for TCR beta CDR3 was immunoSEQ multiplex PCR, covering 54 Vbeta and 13 Jbeta. TCRdb used MiXCR to reprocess the immunoSEQ multiplex PCR reads, holding one entry per CDR3 protein. The sample lists 180,000 or so distinct CDR3 sequences, about 95% occurring once. This CDR3 spans 15 amino acids. The germline V gene has CDR1 KGHDR and CDR2 SFDVKD. Between the trimmed V and J ends, which lost 3 bases and 0 bases, there was a span of 5 bases. CD8+ and CD4+ T cells circulating in blood were sequenced for TCR beta. The authors negatively isolated CD8+ and CD4+ T cells and FACS-enriched TEMRA cells.

The chain has TRBV24-1 and TRBJ2-6; no reliable D call. The material sequenced was CD4+ T cells from PBMCs. The sequence was collected from a human donor in good health. CDR3 sequence reads: CATSDPHSGANVLTF. The DNA for the CDR3 is TGTGCCACCAGTGATCCCCACTCTGGGGCCAACGTCCTGACTTTC.